This T cell receptor (beta chain) was captured by sequencing in a study of neurological immune-mediated disorders. Study-level points and caveats: Repertoires from 18 of 34 multiple sclerosis patients grouped phylogenetically into a related-CDR3 cluster, suggesting a possible signature.

This clonotype was seen many times. The antigen is unknown. Time point defined: longitudinal time-point 2. Unsorted libraries were derived from 2 million PBMCs stored at -80 C. This CDR3 region has 13 residues. V was shortened by 4 bases and J by 4 bases, with 8 bases between the two germline ends. Germline-derived CDR1 and CDR2 are SEHNR and FQNEAQ (reference sequence). Every sequencing run generated over 180 million TCR-beta sequences from 15-18 subjects. TCRdb redid the calling of the 5' RACE reads with MiXCR, one entry per CDR3 protein. The sample consists of tens of thousands of distinct CDR3 sequences, 5.8% of them appearing once.

This TCR derives from a woman in her sixties with multiple sclerosis. The specimen was PBMCs. This chain uses TRBV7-9 with TRBJ1-5; no clear D gene. The CDR3 sequence is CASSSGGNQPQHF. CDR3 DNA: TGTGCCAGCAGCTCTGGAGGGAATCAGCCCCAGCATTTT.